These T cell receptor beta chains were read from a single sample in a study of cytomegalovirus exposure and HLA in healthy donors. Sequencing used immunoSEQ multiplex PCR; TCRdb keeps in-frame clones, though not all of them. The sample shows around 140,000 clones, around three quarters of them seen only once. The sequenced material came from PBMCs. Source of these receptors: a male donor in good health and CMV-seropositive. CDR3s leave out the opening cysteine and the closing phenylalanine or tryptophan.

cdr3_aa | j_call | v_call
ASTSGGQVYNSPLH | TRBJ1-6 | TRBV2
ASSEHGARGELF | TRBJ2-2 | TRBV6-4
ASSDPPGGSYEQF | TRBJ2-1 | TRBV19
ASSSGNEQF | TRBJ2-1 | TRBV28
ASRPRQGADTQY | TRBJ2-3 | TRBV5-4
ASSYSAGDTYGYT | TRBJ1-2 | TRBV6-6
ASNEGGNSPLH | TRBJ1-6 | TRBV27
ASSTRLASNEQY | TRBJ2-7 | TRBV28
ASSPWTGGWSTEAF | TRBJ1-1 | TRBV7-9
ASSYSSGYTGELF | TRBJ2-2 | TRBV6-6
ASSYGTSAQETQY | TRBJ2-5 | TRBV6-6
ASSPSGGDSYEQY | TRBJ2-7 | TRBV5-5
ASTVRGFSETQY | TRBJ2-3 | TRBV9
AISDLHDKEADTQY | TRBJ2-3 | TRBV10-3
ASSPDAGPIIPSTDTQY | TRBJ2-3 | TRBV18
ASSGGQGWNEQF | TRBJ2-1 | TRBV5-1
ASSLIGSSYNEQF | TRBJ2-1 | TRBV27
ASSLEYSNQPQH | TRBJ1-5 | TRBV6-1
ASIAGASYEQY | TRBJ2-7 | TRBV2
ASSEWGQGMNTEAF | TRBJ1-1 | TRBV6-1
ASSRRRQDSYEQY | NA | TRBV7-2
SVGRPRDGYT | TRBJ1-2 | TRBV29-1
ASSYSAGGRMEKLF | TRBJ1-4 | TRBV6-5
ASSERGGYGYT | TRBJ1-2 | TRBV6-4
ASSIDLQFYNEQF | TRBJ2-1 | TRBV19
ASSDGGLSDTQY | TRBJ2-3 | TRBV9
ASSPEFSGEGGTQY | TRBJ2-5 | TRBV4-2
ASSSQLGNTIY | TRBJ1-3 | TRBV18
ASSPPRQGGRRGYT | TRBJ1-2 | TRBV28
SSSLFTGENYEQY | TRBJ2-7 | TRBV7-9
ASSVGLGARVTEAF | TRBJ1-1 | TRBV9
AISWASGGLYEQY | TRBJ2-7 | TRBV10-3
ASSQEIGTGDSPLH | TRBJ1-6 | TRBV4-2
ASSEIRGNTIY | TRBJ1-3 | TRBV6-1
ASSWTGGETQY | TRBJ2-5 | TRBV13
ASSPSGRGYHEQY | TRBJ2-7 | TRBV7-6
ASSSGVGYGYT | TRBJ1-2 | TRBV28
ASRVAVGWGTQY | TRBJ2-5 | TRBV2
ASSYGLQETQY | TRBJ2-5 | TRBV6-5
ASSRGTEQY | TRBJ2-7 | TRBV19
ASSPGQGIGEQY | TRBJ2-7 | TRBV5-4
ASSLAAGGGDTQY | TRBJ2-3 | TRBV7-2
ASSRGLGTADNSPLH | TRBJ1-6 | TRBV18
ASTPSGGYEQY | TRBJ2-7 | TRBV6-6
ASSLGATGTYEQY | TRBJ2-7 | TRBV7-8
ASSPPSAGAFTDTQY | TRBJ2-3 | TRBV18
ASSDFRGTGGDFVLAF | TRBJ1-1 | TRBV2
ASTLVFGELF | TRBJ2-2 | TRBV6-1
ASSLTSTDTQY | TRBJ2-3 | TRBV19